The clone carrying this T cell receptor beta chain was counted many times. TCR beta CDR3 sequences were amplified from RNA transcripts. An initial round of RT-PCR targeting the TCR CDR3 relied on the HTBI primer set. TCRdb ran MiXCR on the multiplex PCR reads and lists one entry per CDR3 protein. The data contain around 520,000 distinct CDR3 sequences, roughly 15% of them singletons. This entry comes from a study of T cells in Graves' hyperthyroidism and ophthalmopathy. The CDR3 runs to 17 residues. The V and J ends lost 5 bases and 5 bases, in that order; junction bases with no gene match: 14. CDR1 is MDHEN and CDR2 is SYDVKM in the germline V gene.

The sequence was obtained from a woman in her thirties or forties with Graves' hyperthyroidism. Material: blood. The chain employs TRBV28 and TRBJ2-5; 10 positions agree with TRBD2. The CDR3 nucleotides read TGTGCCAGCAGTCCCTTCCTAGCGGGAGCGGAAGGGGAGACCCAGTACTTC. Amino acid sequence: CASSPFLAGAEGETQYF.